One sample yielded the 6 T cell receptor beta chains listed below, sequenced in a study of blood T cell repertoires in COVID-19. The repertoire was sequenced with immunoSEQ multiplex PCR; TCRdb's copy has only in-frame clones and lacks some. Here the sample spans 250,000 to 400,000 clones, 87% being singletons. Material for sequencing was peripheral blood. Every receptor here comes from a middle-aged man with active or convalescent COVID-19.

This sequence joins TRBV6-6 and TRBJ1-6; a possible D gene is TRBD1 (6 bases). Trimming took off 5 bases at V and 7 bases at J, with 15 bases between the two ends. Germline CDR1 MNHNY, CDR2 SVGAGI (reference sequence). The length of the CDR3 is 15 residues. This chain's CDR3 is CASSTRQVQNSPLHF. The CDR3, as DNA: TGTGCCAGCAGTACCAGACAGGTTCAAAATTCACCCCTCCACTTT.

This clone appeared a few times. The J gene is TRBJ2-7, the V gene TRBV30; 7 nucleotides agree with TRBD1. The germline gives CDR1 GTSNPN, CDR2 SVGIG (reference sequence). V shed 0 bases, J shed 0 bases, and the junction held 23 bases outside the gene matches. The CDR3 has 21 amino acids. CDR3 loop: CAWSVVLSVTGLVGSSYEQYF. In DNA form, the CDR3 reads TGTGCCTGGAGTGTGGTGCTTTCGGTGACAGGGTTGGTCGGAAGCTCCTACGAGCAGTACTTC.

Here the CDR3 DNA reads TGTGCCACCAGCAGAGATCCCGGACGGGGCAAAAACATTCAGTACTTC. Encoded protein: CATSRDPGRGKNIQYF. This sequence joins TRBV15 and TRBJ2-4, with D perhaps matching TRBD2 (5 bases). The length of the CDR3 is 16 residues. Trimming left V 0 bases short and J 3 bases short, with 12 bases between. Germline CDR1 LNHNV, CDR2 YYDKDF (reference sequence).

The chain is built from TRBV7-2 and TRBJ1-3, with D perhaps matching TRBD1 (5 bases). V was trimmed by 6 bases and J by 0 bases, leaving 12 bases between them. CDR1 SGHTA and CDR2 FQGNSA come from the germline V gene. The CDR3 totals 15 residues. The CDR3 nucleotides are TGTGCCAGCAGATCGACAGTCTTCTCTGGAAACACCATATATTTT. This translates into CASRSTVFSGNTIYF.

V usage is TRBV4-3 and J usage is TRBJ1-1, with D tentatively TRBD1 (5 bases). Trimming removed 0 bases from V and 7 bases from J, with 12 bases in between. The CDR3 covers 14 residues. CDR1 is LGHNA and CDR2 is YSLEER in the germline V gene. The CDR3 DNA follows: TGCGCCAGCAGCCAAGATTCGACAGCGTTTGAAGCTTTCTTT. Its translation is CASSQDSTAFEAFF.

V and J are TRBV19 and TRBJ1-2; 8 bases match TRBD1. V lost 5 bases and J lost 4; bases outside the gene matches: 12. Germline-derived CDR1 and CDR2 are LNHDA and SQIVND (reference sequence). This CDR3 region has 16 residues. Here the CDR3 reads CASSLRDRSYRYGYTF. The CDR3 region has the DNA TGTGCCAGTAGTCTCAGGGACAGGTCGTATCGCTATGGCTACACCTTC.